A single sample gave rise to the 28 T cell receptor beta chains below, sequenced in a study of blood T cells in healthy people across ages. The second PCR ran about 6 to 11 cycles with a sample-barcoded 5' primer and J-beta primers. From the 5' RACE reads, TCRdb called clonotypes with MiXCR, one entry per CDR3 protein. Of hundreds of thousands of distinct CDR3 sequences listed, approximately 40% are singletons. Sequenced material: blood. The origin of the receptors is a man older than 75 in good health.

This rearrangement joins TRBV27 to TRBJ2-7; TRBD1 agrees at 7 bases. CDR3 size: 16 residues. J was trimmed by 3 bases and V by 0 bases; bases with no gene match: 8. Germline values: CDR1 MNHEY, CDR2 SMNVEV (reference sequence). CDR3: CASSLSGTDKIYEQYF. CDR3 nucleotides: TGTGCCAGCAGTTTATCGGGGACAGACAAAATCTACGAGCAGTACTTC.

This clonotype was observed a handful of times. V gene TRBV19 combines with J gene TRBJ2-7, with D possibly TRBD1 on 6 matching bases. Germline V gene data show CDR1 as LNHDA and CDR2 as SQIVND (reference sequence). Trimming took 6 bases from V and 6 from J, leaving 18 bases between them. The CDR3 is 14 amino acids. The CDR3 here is CASSPDSPAGEQYF. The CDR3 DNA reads TGTGCCAGTAGCCCGGACAGCCCCGCGGGCGAGCAGTACTTC.

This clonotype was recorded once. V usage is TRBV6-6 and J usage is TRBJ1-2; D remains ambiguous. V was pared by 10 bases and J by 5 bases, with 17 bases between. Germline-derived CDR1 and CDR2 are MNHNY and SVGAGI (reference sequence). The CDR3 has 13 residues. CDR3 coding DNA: TGTGCCACCCTGGGCGATACGGGATATGGCTACACCTTC. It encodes CATLGDTGYGYTF.

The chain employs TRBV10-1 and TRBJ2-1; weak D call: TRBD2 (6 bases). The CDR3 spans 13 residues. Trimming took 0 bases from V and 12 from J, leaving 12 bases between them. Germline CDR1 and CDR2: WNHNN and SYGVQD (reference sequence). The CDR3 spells CASSESAGIVQFF. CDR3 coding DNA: TGCGCCAGCAGTGAGTCGGCGGGGATTGTGCAGTTCTTC.

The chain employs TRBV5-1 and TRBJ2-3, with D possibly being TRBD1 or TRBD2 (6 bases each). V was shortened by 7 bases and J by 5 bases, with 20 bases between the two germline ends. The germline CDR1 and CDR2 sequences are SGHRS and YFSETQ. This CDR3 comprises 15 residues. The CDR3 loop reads CASAWMPGAGDTQYF. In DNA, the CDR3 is TGCGCCAGCGCATGGATGCCGGGGGCGGGAGATACGCAGTATTTT.

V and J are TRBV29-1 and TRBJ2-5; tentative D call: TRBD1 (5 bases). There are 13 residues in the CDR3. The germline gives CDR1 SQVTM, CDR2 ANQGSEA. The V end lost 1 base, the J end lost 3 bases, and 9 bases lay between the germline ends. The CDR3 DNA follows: TGCAGCGTTGAAGTATCCAGGGAAGAGACCCAGTACTTC. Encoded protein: CSVEVSREETQYF.

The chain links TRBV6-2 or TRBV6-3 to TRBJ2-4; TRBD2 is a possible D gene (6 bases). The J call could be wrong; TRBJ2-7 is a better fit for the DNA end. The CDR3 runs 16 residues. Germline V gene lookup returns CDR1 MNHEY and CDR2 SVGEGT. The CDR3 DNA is TGTGCCAGCAGTTCAACCCCAGCGGGTGTGCCATACGAGCAGTACTTC. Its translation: CASSSTPAGVPYEQYF.

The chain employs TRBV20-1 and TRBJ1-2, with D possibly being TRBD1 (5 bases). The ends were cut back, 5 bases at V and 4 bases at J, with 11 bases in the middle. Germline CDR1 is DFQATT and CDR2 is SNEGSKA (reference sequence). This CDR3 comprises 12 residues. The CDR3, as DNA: TGCAGTGCTCTGGGGACGGCCTATGGCTACACCTTC. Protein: CSALGTAYGYTF.

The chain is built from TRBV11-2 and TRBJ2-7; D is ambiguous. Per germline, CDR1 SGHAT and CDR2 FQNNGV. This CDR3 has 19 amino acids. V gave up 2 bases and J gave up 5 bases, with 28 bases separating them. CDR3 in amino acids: CASSLIPLSLRAYTNEQYF. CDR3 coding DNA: TGTGCCAGCAGCTTAATTCCCCTCTCTCTCCGGGCCTATACCAACGAGCAGTACTTC.

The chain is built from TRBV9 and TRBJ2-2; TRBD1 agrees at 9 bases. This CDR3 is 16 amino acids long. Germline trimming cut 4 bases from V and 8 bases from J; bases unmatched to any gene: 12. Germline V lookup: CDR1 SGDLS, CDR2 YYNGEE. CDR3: CASSPRDRAPSGELFF. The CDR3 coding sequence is TGTGCCAGCAGCCCCCGGGACAGGGCCCCCAGTGGGGAGCTGTTTTTT.

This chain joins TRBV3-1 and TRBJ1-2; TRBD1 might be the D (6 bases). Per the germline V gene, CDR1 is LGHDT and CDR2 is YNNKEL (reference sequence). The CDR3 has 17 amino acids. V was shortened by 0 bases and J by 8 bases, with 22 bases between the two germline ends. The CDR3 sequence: CASSQDRGAMPPRGYTF. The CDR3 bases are TGTGCCAGCAGCCAAGATCGGGGGGCGATGCCTCCGCGGGGCTACACCTTC.

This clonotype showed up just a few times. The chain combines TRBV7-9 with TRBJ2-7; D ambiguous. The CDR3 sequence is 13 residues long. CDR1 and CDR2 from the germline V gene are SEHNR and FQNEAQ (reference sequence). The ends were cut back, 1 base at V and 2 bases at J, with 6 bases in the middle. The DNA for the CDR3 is TGTGCCAGCAGCTTAGAACTGACCTACGAGCAGTACTTC. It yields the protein CASSLELTYEQYF.

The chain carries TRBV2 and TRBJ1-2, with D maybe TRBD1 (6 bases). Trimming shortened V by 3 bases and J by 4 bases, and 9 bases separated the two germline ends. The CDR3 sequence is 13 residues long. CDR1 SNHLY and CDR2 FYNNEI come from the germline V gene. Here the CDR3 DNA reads TGTGCCAGCAGTGACGACAGGTCCTATGGCTACACCTTC. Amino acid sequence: CASSDDRSYGYTF. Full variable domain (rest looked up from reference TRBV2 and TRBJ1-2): EPEVTQTPSHQVTQMGQEVILRCVPISNHLYFYWYRQILGQKVEFLVSFYNNEISEKSEIFDDQFSVERPDGSNFTLKIRSTKLEDSAMYFCASSDDRSYGYTFGSGTRLTVV.

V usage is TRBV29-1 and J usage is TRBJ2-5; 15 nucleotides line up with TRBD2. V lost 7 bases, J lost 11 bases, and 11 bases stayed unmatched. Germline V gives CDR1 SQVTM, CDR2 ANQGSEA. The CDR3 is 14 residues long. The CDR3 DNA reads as TGCAGCGCATGGACTAGCGGGAGGGGGAATGAGCAGTACTTC. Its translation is CSAWTSGRGNEQYF.

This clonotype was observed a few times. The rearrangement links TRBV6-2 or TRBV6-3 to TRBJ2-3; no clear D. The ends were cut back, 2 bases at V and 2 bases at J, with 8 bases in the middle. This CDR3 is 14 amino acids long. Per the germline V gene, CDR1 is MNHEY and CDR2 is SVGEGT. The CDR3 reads CASSYRLVTDTQYF. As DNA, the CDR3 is TGTGCCAGCAGTTACCGACTCGTCACAGATACGCAGTATTTT.

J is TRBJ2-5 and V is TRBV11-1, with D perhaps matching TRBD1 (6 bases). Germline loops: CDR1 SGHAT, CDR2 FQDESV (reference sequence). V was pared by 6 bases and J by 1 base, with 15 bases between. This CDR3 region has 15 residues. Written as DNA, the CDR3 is TGTGCCAGCAGTCCCAGGGGCGTACTCCAAGAGACCCAGTACTTC. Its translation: CASSPRGVLQETQYF.

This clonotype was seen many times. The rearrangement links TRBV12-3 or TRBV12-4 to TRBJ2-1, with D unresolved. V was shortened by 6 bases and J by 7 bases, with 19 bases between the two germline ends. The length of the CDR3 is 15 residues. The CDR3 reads CASSSPGPAVNEQFF. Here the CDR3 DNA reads TGTGCCAGCAGCTCCCCCGGGCCAGCAGTAAATGAGCAGTTCTTC.

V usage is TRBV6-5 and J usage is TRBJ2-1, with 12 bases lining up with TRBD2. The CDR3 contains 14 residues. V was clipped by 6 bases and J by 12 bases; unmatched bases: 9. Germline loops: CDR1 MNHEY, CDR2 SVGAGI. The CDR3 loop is CASSPLAGGTRQFF. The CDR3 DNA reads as TGTGCCAGCAGCCCACTAGCGGGGGGCACCCGGCAGTTCTTC.

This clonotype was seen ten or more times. The CDR3 bases are TGTGCCCGGGGGGGCGGAAGAACTGAAGCTTTCTTT. Translating it yields CARGGGRTEAFF. This chain joins TRBV3-1 and TRBJ1-1; D might be TRBD1 (6 bases). CDR1 and CDR2 from the germline V gene are LGHDT and YNNKEL (reference sequence). The CDR3 extends over 12 amino acids. Trimming took 11 bases from V and 5 from J, leaving 15 bases between them.

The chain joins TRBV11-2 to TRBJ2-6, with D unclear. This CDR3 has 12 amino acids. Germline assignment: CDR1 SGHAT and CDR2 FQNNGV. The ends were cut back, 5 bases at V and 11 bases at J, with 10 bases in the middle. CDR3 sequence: CASSPFSDVLTF. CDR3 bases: TGTGCCAGCAGCCCCTTCTCAGACGTCCTGACTTTC.

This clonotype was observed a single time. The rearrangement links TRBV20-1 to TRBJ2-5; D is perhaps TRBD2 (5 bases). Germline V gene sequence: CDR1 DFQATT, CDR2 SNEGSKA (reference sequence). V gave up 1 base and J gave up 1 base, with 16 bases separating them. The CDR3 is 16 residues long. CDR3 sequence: CSARGAAGFSQETQYF. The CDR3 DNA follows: TGCAGTGCTAGAGGTGCGGCGGGCTTCTCCCAAGAGACCCAGTACTTC.

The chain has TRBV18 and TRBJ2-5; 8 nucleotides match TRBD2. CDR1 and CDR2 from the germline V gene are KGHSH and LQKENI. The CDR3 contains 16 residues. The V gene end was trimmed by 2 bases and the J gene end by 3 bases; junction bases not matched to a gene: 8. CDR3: CASSPIELAAKETQYF. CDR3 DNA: TGTGCCAGCTCACCAATCGAACTAGCGGCCAAAGAGACCCAGTACTTC.

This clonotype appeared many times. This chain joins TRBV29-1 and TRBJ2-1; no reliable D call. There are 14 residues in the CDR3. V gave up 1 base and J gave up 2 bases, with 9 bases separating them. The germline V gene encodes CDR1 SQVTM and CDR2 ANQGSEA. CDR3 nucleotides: TGCAGCGTTGAAGGGGCAGCCACCTACAATGAGCAGTTCTTC. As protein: CSVEGAATYNEQFF.

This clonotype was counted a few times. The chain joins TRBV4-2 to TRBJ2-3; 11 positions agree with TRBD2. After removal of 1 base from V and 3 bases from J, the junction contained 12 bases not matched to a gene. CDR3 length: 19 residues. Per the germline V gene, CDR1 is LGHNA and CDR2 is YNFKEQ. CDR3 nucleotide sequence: TGTGCCAGCAGCCAAGCGTCTGGGACTAGCGGTCTGGGGACAGATACGCAGTATTTT. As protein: CASSQASGTSGLGTDTQYF.

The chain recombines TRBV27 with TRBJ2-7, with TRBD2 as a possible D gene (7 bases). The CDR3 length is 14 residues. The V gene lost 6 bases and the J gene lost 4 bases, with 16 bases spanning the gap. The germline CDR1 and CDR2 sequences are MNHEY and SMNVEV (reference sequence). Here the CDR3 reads CASRRGGGEYEQYF. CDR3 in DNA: TGTGCCAGCAGACGAGGGGGAGGGGAGTACGAGCAGTACTTC.

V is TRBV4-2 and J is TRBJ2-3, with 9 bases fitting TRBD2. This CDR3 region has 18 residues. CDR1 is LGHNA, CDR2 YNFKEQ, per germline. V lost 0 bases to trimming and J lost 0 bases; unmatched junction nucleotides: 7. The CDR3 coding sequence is TGTGCCAGCAGCCAAGAACTAGCGGGTGGTCTAAGCACAGATACGCAGTATTTT. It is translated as CASSQELAGGLSTDTQYF.

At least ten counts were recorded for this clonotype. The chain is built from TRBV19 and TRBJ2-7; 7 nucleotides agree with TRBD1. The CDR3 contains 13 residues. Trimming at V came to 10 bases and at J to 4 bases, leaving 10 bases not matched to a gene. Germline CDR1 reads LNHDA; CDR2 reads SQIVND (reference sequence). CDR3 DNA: TGTGCCACCACGGACAGGCCAGGGTACGAGCAGTACTTC. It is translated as CATTDRPGYEQYF.

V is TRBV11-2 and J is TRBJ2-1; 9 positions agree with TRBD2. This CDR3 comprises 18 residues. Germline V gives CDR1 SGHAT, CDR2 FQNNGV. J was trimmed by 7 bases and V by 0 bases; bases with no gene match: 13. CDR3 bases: TGTGCCAGCAGCTTAGAAGCCTATTACGCGGGAGGGCAGAATGAGCAGTTCTTC. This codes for CASSLEAYYAGGQNEQFF.